This T cell receptor beta chain stems from a study of T cells in Graves' hyperthyroidism and ophthalmopathy. This clonotype has a count of ten or more. CDR3 size: 15 residues. Germline values: CDR1 SGHTA, CDR2 FQGNSA. V was shortened by 5 bases and J by 2 bases, with 12 bases between the two germline ends. RNA transcripts gave rise to amplified TCR beta CDR3 regions. The study used the HTBI primer set for a first-round RT-PCR of the TCR CDR3. TCRdb redid the calling of the multiplex PCR reads with MiXCR, one entry per CDR3 protein. Here the sample spans some 370,000 distinct CDR3 sequences, about 15% being singletons. Clinical symptoms, serum thyroxine, TRAb, thyroid ultrasound and orbital computed tomography informed diagnoses. The PBMCs had their origin in 7.5 to 10 ml of fresh peripheral blood.

J is TRBJ2-2 and V is TRBV7-2; D possibly corresponds to TRBD2 (5 bases). The TCR was taken from a woman aged 25 to 39 with Graves' hyperthyroidism that later progressed to Graves' ophthalmopathy. The specimen was blood. This chain's CDR3 is CASSRSGINTGELFF. DNA for the CDR3: TGTGCCAGCAGCCGATCCGGGATTAACACCGGGGAGCTGTTTTTT.